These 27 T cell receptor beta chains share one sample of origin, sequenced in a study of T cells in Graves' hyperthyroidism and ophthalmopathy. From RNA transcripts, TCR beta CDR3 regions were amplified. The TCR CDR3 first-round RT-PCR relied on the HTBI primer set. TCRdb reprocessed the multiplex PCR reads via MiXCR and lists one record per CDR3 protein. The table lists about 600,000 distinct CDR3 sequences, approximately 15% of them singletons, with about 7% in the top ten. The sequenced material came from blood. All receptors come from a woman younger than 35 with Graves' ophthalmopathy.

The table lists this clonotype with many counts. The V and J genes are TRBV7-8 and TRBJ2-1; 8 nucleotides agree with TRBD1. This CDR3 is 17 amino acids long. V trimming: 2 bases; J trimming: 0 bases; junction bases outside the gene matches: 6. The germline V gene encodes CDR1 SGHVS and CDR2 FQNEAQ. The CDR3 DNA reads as TGTGCCAGCAGCTTACGCCCCGGGACAGGCTCCTACAATGAGCAGTTCTTC. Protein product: CASSLRPGTGSYNEQFF. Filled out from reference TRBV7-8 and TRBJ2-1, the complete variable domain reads GAGVSQSPRYKVAKRGQDVALRCDPISGHVSLFWYQQALGQGPEFLTYFQNEAQLDKSGLPSDRFFAERPEGSVSTLKIQRTQQEDSAVYLCASSLRPGTGSYNEQFFGPGTRLTVL.

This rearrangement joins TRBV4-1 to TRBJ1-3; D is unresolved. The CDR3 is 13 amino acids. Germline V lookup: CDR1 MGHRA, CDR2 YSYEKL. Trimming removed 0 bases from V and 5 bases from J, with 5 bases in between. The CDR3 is CASSQETRNTIYF. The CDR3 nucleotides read TGCGCCAGCAGCCAAGAGACCCGAAACACCATATATTTT.

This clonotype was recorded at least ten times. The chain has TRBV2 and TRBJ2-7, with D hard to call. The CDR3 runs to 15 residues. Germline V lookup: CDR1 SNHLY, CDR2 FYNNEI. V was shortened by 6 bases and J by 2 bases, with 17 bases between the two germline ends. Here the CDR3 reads CASRGERSFTYEQYF. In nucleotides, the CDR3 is TGTGCCAGCAGGGGTGAGAGAAGCTTCACCTACGAGCAGTACTTC. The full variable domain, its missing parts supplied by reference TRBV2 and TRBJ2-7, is EPEVTQTPSHQVTQMGQEVILRCVPISNHLYFYWYRQILGQKVEFLVSFYNNEISEKSEIFDDQFSVERPDGSNFTLKIRSTKLEDSAMYFCASRGERSFTYEQYFGPGTRLTVT.

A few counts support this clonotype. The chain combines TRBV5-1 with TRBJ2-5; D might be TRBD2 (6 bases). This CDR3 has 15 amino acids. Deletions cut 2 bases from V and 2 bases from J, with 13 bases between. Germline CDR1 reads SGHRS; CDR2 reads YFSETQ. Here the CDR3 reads CASSLSRLVQETQYF. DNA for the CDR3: TGCGCCAGCAGCTTATCCCGACTAGTACAAGAGACCCAGTACTTC.

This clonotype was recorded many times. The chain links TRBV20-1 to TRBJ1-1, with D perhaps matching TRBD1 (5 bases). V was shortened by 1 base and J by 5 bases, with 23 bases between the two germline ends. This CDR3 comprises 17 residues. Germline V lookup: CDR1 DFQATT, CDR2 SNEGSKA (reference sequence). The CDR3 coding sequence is TGCAGTGCTAGAGTGAGTAGGGGCTCCGGACCGGAGACTGAAGCTTTCTTT. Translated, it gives CSARVSRGSGPETEAFF.

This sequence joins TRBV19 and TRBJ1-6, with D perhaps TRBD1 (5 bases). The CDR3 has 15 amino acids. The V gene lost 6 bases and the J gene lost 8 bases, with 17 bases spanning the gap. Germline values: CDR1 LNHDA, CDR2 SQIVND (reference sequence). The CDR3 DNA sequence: TGTGCCAGTAGACGCACGGGGACTGCTTATTCACCCCTCCACTTT. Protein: CASRRTGTAYSPLHF.

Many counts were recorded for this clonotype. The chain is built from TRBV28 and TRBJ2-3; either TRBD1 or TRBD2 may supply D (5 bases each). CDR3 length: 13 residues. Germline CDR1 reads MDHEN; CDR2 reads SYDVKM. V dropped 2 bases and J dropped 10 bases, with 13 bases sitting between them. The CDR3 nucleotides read TGTGCCAGCAGTTTAGCGAGGGGCCAATCGCAGTATTTT. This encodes CASSLARGQSQYF.

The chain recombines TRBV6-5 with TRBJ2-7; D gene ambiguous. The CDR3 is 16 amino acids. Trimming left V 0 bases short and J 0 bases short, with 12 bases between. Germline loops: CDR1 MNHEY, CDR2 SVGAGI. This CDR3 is CASSYSNLTNSYEQYF. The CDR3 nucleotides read TGTGCCAGCAGTTACTCGAACCTCACTAACTCCTACGAGCAGTACTTC.

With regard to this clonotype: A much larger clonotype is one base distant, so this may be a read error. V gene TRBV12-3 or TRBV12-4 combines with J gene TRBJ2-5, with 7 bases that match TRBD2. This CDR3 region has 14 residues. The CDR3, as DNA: TGTGCCAGCAGTTTCCGACTAGCACAAGAGACCCTGTACTTC. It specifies CASSFRLAQETLYF.

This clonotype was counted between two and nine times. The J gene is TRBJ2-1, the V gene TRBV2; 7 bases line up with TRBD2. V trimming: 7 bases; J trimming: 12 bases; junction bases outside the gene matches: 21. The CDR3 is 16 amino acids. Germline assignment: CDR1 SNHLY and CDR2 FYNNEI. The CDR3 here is CASTGARAERDRGQFF. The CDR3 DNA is TGTGCCAGCACCGGGGCCCGGGCGGAGCGGGACCGAGGGCAGTTCTTC.

CDR3 in DNA: TGTGCCAGCTCACTTCCCGGCCCGGGACAGTCGAACACCGGGGAGCTGTTTTTT. Its protein product is CASSLPGPGQSNTGELFF. The V gene is TRBV18, the J gene TRBJ2-2; TRBD1 matches at 7 bases. V shed 4 bases and J 0 bases; nucleotides not matched to a gene: 11. The CDR3 is 18 amino acids. From germline, CDR1 is KGHSH and CDR2 LQKENI.

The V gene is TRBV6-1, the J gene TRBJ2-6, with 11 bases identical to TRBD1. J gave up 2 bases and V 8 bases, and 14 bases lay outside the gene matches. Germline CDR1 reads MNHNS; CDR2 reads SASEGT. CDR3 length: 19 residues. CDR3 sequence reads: CASFSNRDRGFPGANVLTF. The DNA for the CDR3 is TGTGCCAGCTTCTCAAATAGGGACAGGGGGTTCCCTGGGGCCAACGTCCTGACTTTC.

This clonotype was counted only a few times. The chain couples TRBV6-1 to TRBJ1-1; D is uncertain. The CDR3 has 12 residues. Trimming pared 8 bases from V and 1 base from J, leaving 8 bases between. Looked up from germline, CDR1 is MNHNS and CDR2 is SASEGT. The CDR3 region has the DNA TGTGCCAGCGCCCCGGGGAACACTGAAGCTTTCTTT. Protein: CASAPGNTEAFF.

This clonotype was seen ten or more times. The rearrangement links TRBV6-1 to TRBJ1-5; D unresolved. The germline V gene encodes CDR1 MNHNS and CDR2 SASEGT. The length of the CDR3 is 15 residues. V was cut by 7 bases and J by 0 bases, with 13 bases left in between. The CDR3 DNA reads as TGTGCCAGCACCAACGGGCGATATAGCAATCAGCCCCAGCATTTT. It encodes CASTNGRYSNQPQHF.

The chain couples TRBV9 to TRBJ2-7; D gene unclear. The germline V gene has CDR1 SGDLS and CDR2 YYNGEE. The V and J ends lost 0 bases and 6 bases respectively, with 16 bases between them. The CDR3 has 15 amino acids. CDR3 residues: CASSVGLQPSAEQYF. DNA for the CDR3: TGTGCCAGCAGCGTAGGATTACAGCCCTCCGCCGAGCAGTACTTC. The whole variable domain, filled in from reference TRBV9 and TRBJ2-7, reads DSGVTQTPKHLITATGQRVTLRCSPRSGDLSVYWYQQSLDQGLQFLIQYYNGEERAKGNILERFSAQQFPDLHSELNLSSLELGDSALYFCASSVGLQPSAEQYFGPGTRLTVT.

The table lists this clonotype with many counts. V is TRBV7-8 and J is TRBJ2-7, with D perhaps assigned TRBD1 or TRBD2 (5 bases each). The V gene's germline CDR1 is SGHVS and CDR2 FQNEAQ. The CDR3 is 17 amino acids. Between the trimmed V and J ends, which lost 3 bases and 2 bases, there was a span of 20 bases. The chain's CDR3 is CASSFSSNEGITYEQYF. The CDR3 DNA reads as TGTGCCAGCAGCTTTTCCTCAAACGAGGGGATCACCTACGAGCAGTACTTC.

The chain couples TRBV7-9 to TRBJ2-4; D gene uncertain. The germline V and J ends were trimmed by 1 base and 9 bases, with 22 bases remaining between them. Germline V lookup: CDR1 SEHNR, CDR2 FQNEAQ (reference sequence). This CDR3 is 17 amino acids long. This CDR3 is CASSLEAEVGPSSIQYF. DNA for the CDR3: TGTGCCAGCAGCTTAGAGGCAGAGGTCGGGCCAAGCTCCATTCAGTACTTC.

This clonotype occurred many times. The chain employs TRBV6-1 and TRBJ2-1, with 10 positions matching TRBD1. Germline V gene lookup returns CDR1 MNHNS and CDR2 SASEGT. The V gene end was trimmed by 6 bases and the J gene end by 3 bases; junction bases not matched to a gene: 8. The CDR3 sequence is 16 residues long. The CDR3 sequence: CASRASTGGGYNEQFF. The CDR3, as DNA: TGTGCCAGCAGGGCCTCGACAGGGGGCGGCTACAATGAGCAGTTCTTC.

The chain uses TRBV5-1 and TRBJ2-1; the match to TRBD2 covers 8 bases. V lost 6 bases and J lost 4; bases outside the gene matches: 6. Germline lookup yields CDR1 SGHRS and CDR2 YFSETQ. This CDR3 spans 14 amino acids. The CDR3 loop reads CASTGSGTYNEQFF. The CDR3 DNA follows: TGCGCCAGCACCGGTAGCGGGACTTACAATGAGCAGTTCTTC.

The CDR3: CASSPIAGIDEQYF. The CDR3 bases are TGTGCCAGCTCACCGATAGCAGGGATCGACGAGCAGTACTTC. V usage is TRBV18 and J usage is TRBJ2-7; possibly TRBD1 for D (5 bases). The CDR3 has 14 amino acids. Germline V lookup: CDR1 KGHSH, CDR2 LQKENI. Deletions cut 3 bases from V and 5 bases from J, with 14 bases between.

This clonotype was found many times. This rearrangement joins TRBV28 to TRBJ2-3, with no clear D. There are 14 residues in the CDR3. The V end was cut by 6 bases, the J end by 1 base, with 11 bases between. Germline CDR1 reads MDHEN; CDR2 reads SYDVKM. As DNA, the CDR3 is TGTGCCAGCAGCTCCCTCTCCCGCACAGATACGCAGTATTTT. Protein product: CASSSLSRTDTQYF.

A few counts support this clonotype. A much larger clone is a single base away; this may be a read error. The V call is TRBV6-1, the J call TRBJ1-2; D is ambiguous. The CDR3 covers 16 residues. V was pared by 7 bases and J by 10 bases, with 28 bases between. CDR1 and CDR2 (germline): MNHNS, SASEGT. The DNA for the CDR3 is TGTGCCAGCATATACGACAATGCCGCGGAACCCGCCCTCTACACCTTC. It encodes CASIYDNAAEPALYTF.

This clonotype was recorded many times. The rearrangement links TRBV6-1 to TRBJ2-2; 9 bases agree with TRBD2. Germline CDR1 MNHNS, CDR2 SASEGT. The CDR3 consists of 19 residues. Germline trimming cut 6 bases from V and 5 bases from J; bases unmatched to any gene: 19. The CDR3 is CASSPLSIAGDSLTGELFF. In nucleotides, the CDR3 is TGTGCCAGCAGCCCTTTGAGTATAGCGGGAGATTCTTTAACCGGGGAGCTGTTTTTT.

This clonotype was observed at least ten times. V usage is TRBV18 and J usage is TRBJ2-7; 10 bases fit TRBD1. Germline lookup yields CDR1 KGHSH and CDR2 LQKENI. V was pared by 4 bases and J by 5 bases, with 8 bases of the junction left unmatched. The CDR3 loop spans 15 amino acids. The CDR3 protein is CASSQGTGAGNEQYF. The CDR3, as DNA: TGTGCCAGCTCACAGGGGACAGGGGCAGGTAACGAGCAGTACTTC.

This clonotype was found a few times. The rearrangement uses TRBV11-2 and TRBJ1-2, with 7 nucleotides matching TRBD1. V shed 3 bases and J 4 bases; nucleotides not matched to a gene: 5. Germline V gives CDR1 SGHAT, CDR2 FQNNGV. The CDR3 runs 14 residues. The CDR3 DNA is TGTGCCAGCAGCTTGGGACAGCAGCCCTATGGCTACACCTTC. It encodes CASSLGQQPYGYTF.

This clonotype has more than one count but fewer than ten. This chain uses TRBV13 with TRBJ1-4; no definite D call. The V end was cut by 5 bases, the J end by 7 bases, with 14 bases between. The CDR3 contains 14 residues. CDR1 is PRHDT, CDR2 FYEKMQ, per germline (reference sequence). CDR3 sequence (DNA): TGTGCCAGCAGCCCAAGAGGACCCTTTGAAAAACTGTTTTTT. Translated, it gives CASSPRGPFEKLFF.

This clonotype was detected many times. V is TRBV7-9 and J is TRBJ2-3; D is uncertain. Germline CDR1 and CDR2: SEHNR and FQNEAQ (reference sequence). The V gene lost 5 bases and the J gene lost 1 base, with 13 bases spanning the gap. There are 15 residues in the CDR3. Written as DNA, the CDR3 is TGTGCCAGCAGCCTCTATTCAGACGGCACAGATACGCAGTATTTT. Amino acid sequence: CASSLYSDGTDTQYF.